This T cell receptor (beta chain) was obtained from a study of identifying expanded T cells in peripheral blood (dated by TCRdb to between 2018 and 2021). In the study overall: Technical replicates were generated by sequencing separate aliquots of the same genomic DNA pool, and four replicates were compared pairwise.

V sheds 2 bases and J sheds 5 bases, leaving 3 bases between their ends. Based on the germline V gene, the CDR1 and CDR2 sequences are KGHSH and LQKENI. CDR3 length: 11 amino acids, cysteine to phenylalanine. The retained sequence is limited to the CDR3, 33 bases, with the frame set at the first base. No immune events, such as infections, were documented for the healthy donors during the collection period. To calibrate time-dependent variance in a beta-binomial model of T-cell clone differential abundance, blood repertoires from healthy donors were used as a training cohort. The training cohort included around 10 healthy donors, of whom 3 were female and 7 were male. An age range of roughly 29 to 65 years, with an average of about 43 years, was recorded for the donors. Whole blood from each healthy donor was obtained from a commercial supplier and was collected at three time points around 13 days apart. For immunosequencing, genomic DNA was extracted from whole blood that had not been sorted.

About this clone itself: What this receptor recognizes is not known. The record has no base qualities; no much larger clone is one base away.

TCRbeta CDR3 regions were profiled by bias-controlled multiplex PCR amplification of genomic DNA with the immunoSEQ Assay. The original methods were these. To quantify the absolute abundance of each unique TCRbeta CDR3 region, the sequences were collapsed and filtered. Differential abundance was tested with two models: a binomial (Fisher-equivalent) model and a beta-binomial model that adds time-dependent variance fitted from healthy donors. Clones with fewer than 5 combined templates were removed, and differential abundance was called for clones with a Benjamini-Hochberg FDR below 0.01. Beta-binomial variance was modeled as a function of total template count across the two samples using the form v = (b*log(k)+a)^2. TCRdb carries this immuneACCESS record with in-frame sequences only. Its versions omit some clonotypes, under half of them owing to an unresolved V gene in the studies checked, with the rest unexplained. D and trimming come from the DNA, and the V and J calls and clone size come from that table. Present in this sample are some 96,000 clones, 80% to 90% of which were seen just once. The ten largest clones take up just over 5.5% of the sample.

What the authors observed across the whole study: The authors expected biological variance in healthy repertoires might increase further over much longer intervals such as months to years. Variance in clone template counts between approximately 2-week samples significantly increased with total template count across all healthy donors. The beta-binomial model significantly reduced the number of clones called differentially abundant and the false-positive rate across all healthy-donor time intervals. Approximately 1.2 differentially abundant clones were flagged by the binomial model between technical replicates, whereas about 16 and 19 were flagged over about two weeks and four weeks, respectively.

The sequence joins TRBV18 to TRBJ2-5; too little of a D gene remains to name it. The receptor comes from a person aged 18-69 years in good health. Sequenced material: blood. CDR3 protein: CASSPTETQYF. The nucleotide sequence is TGTGCCAGCTCACCAACGGAGACCCAGTACTTC.